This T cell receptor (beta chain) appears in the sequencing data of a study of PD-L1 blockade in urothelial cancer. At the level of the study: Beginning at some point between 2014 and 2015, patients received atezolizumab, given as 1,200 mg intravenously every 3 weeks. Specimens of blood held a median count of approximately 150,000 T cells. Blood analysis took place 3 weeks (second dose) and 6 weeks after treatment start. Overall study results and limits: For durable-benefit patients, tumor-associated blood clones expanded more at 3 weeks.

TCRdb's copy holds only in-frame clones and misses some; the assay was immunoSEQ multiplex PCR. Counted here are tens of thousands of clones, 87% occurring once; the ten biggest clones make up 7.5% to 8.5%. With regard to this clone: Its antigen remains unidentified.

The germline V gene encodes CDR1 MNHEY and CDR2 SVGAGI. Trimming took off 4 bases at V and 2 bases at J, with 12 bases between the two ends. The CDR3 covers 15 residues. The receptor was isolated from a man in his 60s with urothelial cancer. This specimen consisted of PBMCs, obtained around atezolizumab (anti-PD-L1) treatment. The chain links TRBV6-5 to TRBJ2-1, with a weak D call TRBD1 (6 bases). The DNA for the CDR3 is TGTGCCAGCAGTTCCGACTGGGGGCCCTACAATGAGCAGTTCTTC. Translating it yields CASSSDWGPYNEQFF.